The TCR beta chain under discussion was sequenced for a study of CD8 T cells in Susac syndrome. An amount of RNA that ranged from roughly 0.5 to 1 ug was reverse transcribed with random hexamers. An immunoSEQ multiplex PCR amplified TCR beta CDR3 over 54 Vbeta and 13 Jbeta. A single record per CDR3 protein comes from TCRdb applying MiXCR to the immunoSEQ multiplex PCR reads. The sample contains 400,000 to 550,000 distinct CDR3 sequences, more than 70% of which appear only once. Per germline, CDR1 MRHNA and CDR2 SNTAGT. V gave up 6 bases and J gave up 4 bases, with 15 bases separating them. The CDR3 is 14 amino acids. Sequencing of TCR beta was performed on blood CD8+ T cells and on blood CD4+ T cells. Patients with stable or active relapsing-remitting disease, all of them treatment-naive, made up the multiple sclerosis controls. TEMRA cells were FACS-enriched and CD8+ and CD4+ T cells negatively isolated.

The chain recombines TRBV6-4 with TRBJ1-2, with D maybe TRBD1 (5 bases). This sequence originates from a human donor with multiple sclerosis. Sequencing was performed on CD8+ T cells from PBMCs. The CDR3 sequence is CASREGTVSYGYTF. As DNA, the CDR3 is TGTGCCAGCAGAGAAGGGACGGTTTCCTATGGCTACACCTTC.